A selection of T cell receptor beta chains follows, all from one sample in a study of T cell repertoires and leukemia-associated antigens. The antigens of these receptors remain unknown. Each CDR3 protein gets one entry after TCRdb re-called the 5' RACE reads with MiXCR. The table has about 11,000 distinct CDR3 sequences, approximately 43% seen once. Sequencing input: CD3+ T cells sorted from blood and cultured. The receptors were gathered from a female donor in good health. Both conserved end residues are part of each CDR3. Fields, in order: D gene, J gene, V gene, clone size, CDR3 DNA, CDR3 protein. D genes are given only for firm matches. Some rows have no size entry. The others give once, few or many, or a class for an expanded clone.

TRBD2,TRBJ2-2,TRBV14,many,TGTGCCAGCAGCCGGGTAGCGGGAGTGGTCGGGGAGCTGTTTTTT,CASSRVAGVVGELFF
TRBD2,TRBJ2-1,TRBV24-1,-,TGTGCCACCAGTGATTTGCCGGCGGGAGCCCATGAGCAGTTCTTC,CATSDLPAGAHEQFF
TRBD1,TRBJ1-1,TRBV6-6,few,TGTGCCAGCAGTTACTCGGGACAGGGGGCGAATTCTCTAGCTTTCTTT,CASSYSGQGANSLAFF
-,TRBJ1-1,TRBV6-9,-,TGTGCCAGCAATCTTGGGCAAAACACTGAAGCTTTCTTT,CASNLGQNTEAFF
-,TRBJ2-2,TRBV5-4,many,TGTGCCAGCAGCCCCCGAACAGGGAACACCGGGGAGCTGTTTTTT,CASSPRTGNTGELFF
TRBD2,TRBJ2-7,TRBV7-9,few,TGTGCCAGCAGCTTTGTAGCGGGAGCTTACGAGCAGTACTTC,CASSFVAGAYEQYF
-,TRBJ1-6,TRBV7-9,-,TGTGCCAGCGGCAGGGATCCCGGCTATAATTCACTCCTCCACTTT,CASGRDPGYNSLLHF
-,TRBJ2-7,TRBV20-1,many,TGCAGTGCTAGAGTAGGGGGGGTTTCCTACGAGCAGTACTTC,CSARVGGVSYEQYF
TRBD1,TRBJ2-7,TRBV4-1,many,TGCGCCAGCAGCCCCAAGCGGGAGACAGGGGGCTTGAGGAAGCAGTACTTC,CASSPKRETGGLRKQYF
TRBD1,TRBJ2-7,TRBV12-3/TRBV12-4,-,TGTGCCAGCAGTTTAGAAGGGGGCGGGTACGAGCAGTACTTC,CASSLEGGGYEQYF
-,TRBJ1-2,TRBV19,-,TGTGCCGGTATCCATCCGGACAGCTATGGCTACACCTTC,CAGIHPDSYGYTF